This T cell receptor (beta chain) stems from a study of blood T cell repertoires in COVID-19. Study information: Spain, Italy and the United States supplied samples that represented acute and convalescent COVID-19. T cells, B-cell-depleted T cells, or PBMCs provided the cDNA or gDNA that served as material.

The CDR3 sequence is 13 residues long. Trimming cost V 0 bases and J 9 bases, with 9 bases left between them. The V gene's germline CDR1 is SGHNT and CDR2 YENEEA. Per the study methods: Cell counts per sample came from amplifying reference gene primers. Here immunoSEQ multiplex PCR was the method, and the copy in TCRdb shows in-frame clones only, minus some. V and J calls and clone size follow that table, whereas D and trimming were derived from the DNA. The sample consists of 150,000 to 200,000 clones, more than 85% of them appearing once. Enrolled during active infection, Seattle patients were then followed longitudinally.

Sequences were obtained from peripheral blood. The sequence derives from a woman over 75 with COVID-19, enrolled during active disease. The rearrangement links TRBV11-3 to TRBJ2-1, with a weak D call TRBD1 (6 bases). CDR3 in DNA: TGTGCCAGCAGCTTAGAGGCAGGGGTTGAGCAGTTCTTC. This codes for CASSLEAGVEQFF.